This paragraph reports one T cell receptor (beta chain). Its antigen is still unknown. No quality values exist for individual bases; no much larger clone is one base distant. These data come from a study of Ad26.COV2.S vaccination and SARS-CoV-2 variants (dated by TCRdb to the early 2020s). General notes on the study: Donors in the vaccine arm were drawn from COV1001, a phase I-IIa trial of Ad26.COV2.S in healthy adults that was multicentre, randomized, double-blind and placebo-controlled. A total of 32 samples were included in the TCR-sequenced set, comprising around 19 Ad26.COV2.S vaccine recipients, 5 placebo recipients and 8 SARS-CoV-2 convalescent individuals. Investigators did not know the trial group allocation while performing experiments and assessing outcomes. Ad26.COV2.S was administered intramuscularly at a dose of 5x10^10 or 1x10^11 viral particles, either as one shot or as two shots given 56 days apart. Sequencing of the TCRbeta repertoire served to evaluate the specificity and breadth of SARS-CoV-2-reactive T cell receptors following Ad26.COV2.S vaccination. Trial participants were randomized into five groups of five, in which low-dose or high-dose Ad26.COV2.S was given once or twice, or placebo was given on both occasions.

What this sample's treatment or condition label stands for: roughly 18 received Ad26.COV2.S at low or high dose, single or two shots; roughly five received placebo; per-sample allocation not given. Repertoires of vaccine and placebo recipients were sequenced from samples collected on day 63 after the first injection. Between 29 July and 7 August 2020, Cohort 1b enrolled about 27 adults aged 18-55 years at one site in Boston, USA. Ad26.COV2.S was a replication-incompetent adenovirus type 26 vector that expressed a prefusion-stabilized SARS-CoV-2 spike protein derived from the original Wuhan strain. What the work shows at the level of the full study, not this receptor alone: Spike-specific TCR breadth was higher in Ad26.COV2.S recipients than in placebo recipients (P = 0.0014). Comparing responses between vaccine doses or regimens was not something the study was powered to do. Substantial breadth of spike-specific CD8+ and CD4+ T cell responses was reported after vaccination. It was noted by the authors that total T cell responses may have been underestimated by the TCR breadth and depth analyses. Vaccine and placebo recipients had comparable non-spike TCR breadth, which fits with the vaccine containing only spike.

The CDR3 spans 15 residues, from the cysteine through the phenylalanine. Only CDR3 DNA is held: 45 bases, read in frame from base 1. V loses 6 bases of germline sequence and J loses 5 bases, and the interval between the two ends is 16 bases. Reading the germline V gene (reference sequence) gives CDR1 LNHDA and CDR2 SQIVND. The immunoSEQ Assay was the method used to sequence TCRbeta CDR3 regions. After extraction, genomic DNA underwent amplification by bias-controlled multiplex PCR, followed by high-throughput sequencing. Turning to the authors' computational methods: To quantify the absolute abundance of every unique TCRbeta CDR3 region, sequences were collapsed and filtered. Usable DNA was measured by amplifying reference genes present in all nucleated cells, and TCRbeta template counts were normalized to that usable DNA to estimate T cell fraction. Repertoire TCRs were annotated as SARS-CoV-2-specific when V gene, CDR3 amino acid sequence and J gene were exactly matched to a known reactive TCR set. The reference SARS-CoV-2 TCR set was derived from MIRA and filtered for enrichment in COVID-19-positive ImmuneCODE repertoires, a step that removed public or cross-reactive TCRs. Using the MIRA antigens, annotated TCRs were further analysed by specific ORF or by position within an ORF. Breadth was defined as the number of annotated unique rearrangements divided by the total number of unique productive rearrangements, and depth was defined as the summed frequency of the annotated unique rearrangements. Group comparisons of TCR breadth used two-sided Wilcoxon rank-sum tests. The table was pulled from immuneACCESS by TCRdb, which kept in-frame rearrangements only. Such tables lose some clones; where checked, under half of the loss comes from unresolved V genes, and the rest has no known cause. V and J calls and clone size are copied from that table; D and trimming were computed from the DNA. The sample includes around 300,000 clones, with approximately 90% observed a single time. The top ten clones comprise roughly 4.8% of the sample.

The TCR sequence derives from a person between 18 and 60 years old who received the Ad26.COV2.S COVID-19 vaccine or a placebo. In this chain, TRBV19 is recombined with TRBJ2-2, and the D gene may be TRBD1, 5 bases matching. The sequenced sample was peripheral blood, obtained in a trial of Ad26.COV2.S vaccine versus placebo. The nucleotide sequence is TGTGCCAGTAGAAAGGACACTGTTGTTACCGGGGAGCTGTTTTTT. Translated, it gives CASRKDTVVTGELFF.